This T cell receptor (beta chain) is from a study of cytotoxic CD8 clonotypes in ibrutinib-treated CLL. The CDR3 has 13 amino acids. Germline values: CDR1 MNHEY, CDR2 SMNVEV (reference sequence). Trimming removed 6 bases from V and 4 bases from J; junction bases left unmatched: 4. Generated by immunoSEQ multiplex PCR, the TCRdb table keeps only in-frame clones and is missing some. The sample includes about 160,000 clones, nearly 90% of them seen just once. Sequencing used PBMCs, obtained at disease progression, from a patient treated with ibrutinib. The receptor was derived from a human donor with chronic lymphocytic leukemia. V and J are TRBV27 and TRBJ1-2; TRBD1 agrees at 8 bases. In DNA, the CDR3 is TGTGCCAGCAGCCTGACAGGGGCCTATGGCTACACCTTC. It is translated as CASSLTGAYGYTF.